The 21 T cell receptor beta chains reported below all come from one sample, sequenced in a study of blood T cell repertoires in COVID-19. Clones were sequenced by immunoSEQ multiplex PCR, and TCRdb holds only the in-frame ones, with some missing. The sample shows over 200,000 clones, approximately 80% of them seen only once. The specimen was PBMCs or T cells enriched from blood (not recorded which). These receptors came from a man aged 55 to 70 who had recovered from COVID-19.

CDR3 DNA sequence: TGTGCCAGCAGTTTATCGGGTGGTCCCCAGCATTTT. Translating it yields CASSLSGGPQHF. The chain is built from TRBV28 and TRBJ1-5; no definite D call. Germline CDR1 and CDR2: MDHEN and SYDVKM. This CDR3 region has 12 residues. Trimming pared 1 base from V and 10 bases from J, leaving 8 bases between.

The chain uses TRBV9 and TRBJ2-1; perhaps TRBD1 as D (5 bases). The germline V gene has CDR1 SGDLS and CDR2 YYNGEE. With 5 bases removed from V and 3 bases from J, the gap between germline ends came to 15 bases. The CDR3 is 15 amino acids. The CDR3 here is CASSRTPPLYNEQFF. The CDR3 DNA is TGTGCCAGCAGTAGGACACCACCTCTCTACAATGAGCAGTTCTTC.

CDR3 DNA: TGTGCCAGCAGCCAAGTTTCAACAGACCCAAGCAATCAGCCCCAGCATTTT. Residues: CASSQVSTDPSNQPQHF. The chain employs TRBV4-2 and TRBJ1-5; D not resolved. In germline, CDR1 is LGHNA, CDR2 YNFKEQ. This CDR3 is built from 17 residues. V was cut by 1 base and J by 1 base, with 14 bases left in between.

The chain combines TRBV24-1 with TRBJ2-7; D is unclear. CDR3 length: 11 residues. The germline gives CDR1 KGHDR, CDR2 SFDVKD. V lost 4 bases to trimming and J lost 7 bases, with 7 bases between them. The CDR3 region has the DNA TGTGCCACCAGTGAAACGGGTGAGCAGTACTTC. As protein: CATSETGEQYF.

This rearrangement joins TRBV7-2 to TRBJ1-1, with a tentative D call TRBD1 (5 bases). Germline loops: CDR1 SGHTA, CDR2 FQGNSA. The V and J ends lost 3 bases and 0 bases respectively, with 17 bases between them. The CDR3 is 17 residues long. CDR3 residues: CASSFPSLTVMNTEAFF. CDR3 DNA sequence: TGTGCCAGCAGCTTCCCCTCCCTGACAGTGATGAACACTGAAGCTTTCTTT.

The genes are TRBV12-3 or TRBV12-4 and TRBJ1-2; TRBD1 is a possible D gene (5 bases). Trimming cost V 5 bases and J 8 bases, with 12 bases left between them. The CDR3 totals 12 residues. The CDR3 protein is CASSRGSRGYTF. The CDR3 DNA reads as TGTGCCAGCAGTCGGGGGTCACGCGGCTACACCTTC.

This clone showed up just once. J is TRBJ1-1 and V is TRBV5-1, with 7 bases that match TRBD1. This CDR3 is built from 14 residues. V lost 4 bases to trimming and J lost 4 bases; unmatched junction nucleotides: 7. In germline, CDR1 is SGHRS, CDR2 YFSETQ. This chain's CDR3 is CASSADRVGTEAFF. CDR3 coding DNA: TGCGCCAGCAGCGCTGACAGGGTTGGCACTGAAGCTTTCTTT.

This clone was recorded only once. The chain couples TRBV7-2 to TRBJ1-3; D not resolved. The CDR3 has 14 amino acids. Per the germline V gene, CDR1 is SGHTA and CDR2 is FQGNSA. Deletions cut 1 base from V and 4 bases from J, with 8 bases between. CDR3: CASSLESQGNTIYF. CDR3 nucleotide sequence: TGTGCCAGCAGCTTAGAGTCACAAGGAAACACCATATATTTT. The entire variable domain, with the rest obtained from reference TRBV7-2 and TRBJ1-3, is as follows: GAGVSQSPSNKVTEKGKDVELRCDPISGHTALYWYRQSLGQGLEFLIYFQGNSAPDKSGLPSDRFSAERTGGSVSTLTIQRTQQEDSAVYLCASSLESQGNTIYFGEGSWLTVV.

The rearrangement joins TRBV9 to TRBJ1-2; TRBD1 matches 7 bases. V trimming: 0 bases; J trimming: 1 base; junction bases outside the gene matches: 6. Germline V gene lookup returns CDR1 SGDLS and CDR2 YYNGEE. CDR3 length: 16 amino acids. In nucleotides, the CDR3 is TGTGCCAGCAGCGTAGCGGCAGGGGGTTTTAACTATGGCTACACCTTC. Translating it yields CASSVAAGGFNYGYTF.

The rearrangement joins TRBV7-8 to TRBJ2-3, with TRBD1 identical over 9 bases. Per the germline V gene, CDR1 is SGHVS and CDR2 is FQNEAQ. The CDR3 spans 17 residues. With 3 bases clipped from V and 0 bases from J, the junction kept 7 bases outside the gene matches. Written as DNA, the CDR3 is TGTGCCAGCAGCTTTCGCGGGACAGGGCTTAGCACAGATACGCAGTATTTT. This codes for CASSFRGTGLSTDTQYF.

The genes are TRBV18 and TRBJ2-7; maybe TRBD1 (5 bases). CDR3 size: 16 residues. V gave up 2 bases and J gave up 1 base, with 15 bases separating them. The germline V gene has CDR1 KGHSH and CDR2 LQKENI. The CDR3 DNA is TGTGCCAGCTCACCAATTGCTGGACACGAATCCTACGAGCAGTACTTC. Protein product: CASSPIAGHESYEQYF.

This clone has a single count. The V and J genes are TRBV20-1 and TRBJ1-1; D perhaps matches TRBD1 (5 bases). Germline V gene lookup returns CDR1 DFQATT and CDR2 SNEGSKA (reference sequence). Deletions cut 0 bases from V and 8 bases from J, with 7 bases between. The CDR3 extends over 11 amino acids. The CDR3 DNA sequence: TGCAGTGCTAGAGATAACAGGGAAGCTTTCTTT. Translating it yields CSARDNREAFF.

This clone was counted a single time. J is TRBJ2-2 and V is TRBV10-2, with 13 bases lining up with TRBD2. From germline, CDR1 is WSHSY and CDR2 SAAADI. CDR3 size: 18 residues. Trimming cost V 6 bases and J 3 bases; bases outside gene matches: 10. CDR3 nucleotide sequence: TGCGCCAGCAGAGGGGCCGGACTAGCGGGGGTGTACACCGGGGAGCTGTTTTTT. It translates to CASRGAGLAGVYTGELFF.

V usage is TRBV2 and J usage is TRBJ1-6; 7 nucleotides align to TRBD1. V dropped 6 bases and J dropped 5; count of bases not matched to a gene: 4. Germline values: CDR1 SNHLY, CDR2 FYNNEI. The length of the CDR3 is 14 residues. Written as DNA, the CDR3 is TGTGCCAGCAGATGGGGGACAGATAATTCACCCCTCCACTTT. Protein: CASRWGTDNSPLHF. Variable domain in full (rest from reference TRBV2 and TRBJ1-6): EPEVTQTPSHQVTQMGQEVILRCVPISNHLYFYWYRQILGQKVEFLVSFYNNEISEKSEIFDDQFSVERPDGSNFTLKIRSTKLEDSAMYFCASRWGTDNSPLHFGNGTRLTVT.

The CDR3 sequence: CASSYSTARVQPQHF. The CDR3 nucleotides are TGTGCCAGCAGTTACTCGACTGCTCGGGTTCAGCCCCAGCATTTT. J is TRBJ1-5 and V is TRBV6-2 or TRBV6-3, with D unresolved. The CDR3 has 15 residues. The germline CDR1 and CDR2 sequences are MNHEY and SVGEGT. V was shortened by 0 bases and J by 6 bases, with 12 bases between the two germline ends.

The chain combines TRBV5-4 with TRBJ2-5, with D tentatively TRBD1 (5 bases). The CDR3 spans 17 residues. Trimming removed 0 bases from V and 4 bases from J, with 19 bases in between. Germline V gene sequence: CDR1 SGHNT, CDR2 YYREEE (reference sequence). The CDR3 nucleotides read TGTGCCAGCAGCTTGGCCGAATTTTTCCAGGGTGCAGAGACCCAGTACTTC. Protein product: CASSLAEFFQGAETQYF.

The chain carries TRBV11-1 and TRBJ2-2; D is possibly TRBD1 (5 bases). This CDR3 has 15 residues. V lost 1 base, J lost 2 bases, and 8 bases lay in between. Germline lookup yields CDR1 SGHAT and CDR2 FQDESV (reference sequence). In DNA form, the CDR3 reads TGTGCCAGCAGCTTAGTGACAGCAAACACCGGGGAGCTGTTTTTT. It is translated as CASSLVTANTGELFF.

This clone is a singleton in its sample. The V call is TRBV19, the J call TRBJ1-2; D gene ambiguous. From germline, CDR1 is LNHDA and CDR2 SQIVND (reference sequence). The V gene lost 6 bases and the J gene lost 0 bases, with 11 bases spanning the gap. The CDR3 has 14 residues. CDR3 sequence reads: CASRTGSPNYGYTF. The CDR3, as DNA: TGTGCCAGTAGAACGGGAAGCCCTAACTATGGCTACACCTTC.

The chain is built from TRBV7-8 and TRBJ1-2, with 9 bases identical to TRBD1. This CDR3 contains 13 residues. Germline loops: CDR1 SGHVS, CDR2 FQNEAQ. V lost 6 bases, J lost 8 bases, and 7 bases stayed unmatched. The CDR3 DNA is TGTGCCAGCAGTGTTACAGGGGGCCGGGGCTACACCTTC. This codes for CASSVTGGRGYTF.

The V call is TRBV6-5, the J call TRBJ2-1; TRBD2 matches 14 bases. Unmatched junction bases numbered 6, after V lost 4 bases and J lost 7 bases. The CDR3 consists of 16 residues. Germline V gene lookup returns CDR1 MNHEY and CDR2 SVGAGI. CDR3 in amino acids: CASSSRLAGGPNEQFF. In nucleotides, the CDR3 is TGTGCCAGCAGTTCCCGACTAGCGGGGGGGCCGAATGAGCAGTTCTTC.

The genes are TRBV10-1 and TRBJ2-7; D gene unclear. Germline loops: CDR1 WNHNN, CDR2 SYGVQD (reference sequence). There are 13 residues in the CDR3. Trimming shortened V by 2 bases and J by 7 bases, and 12 bases separated the two germline ends. Here the CDR3 reads CASSENWPGEQYF. For the CDR3, the DNA is TGCGCCAGCAGTGAGAACTGGCCCGGGGAGCAGTACTTC.